This T cell receptor (beta chain) originates from a study of Ad26.COV2.S vaccination and SARS-CoV-2 variants. Study observations and caveats: Breadth measured for non-spike TCRs was similar across vaccine and placebo recipients.

With regard to this clone: Its cognate antigen is unknown.

Germline CDR1 reads LNHDA; CDR2 reads SQIVND (reference sequence). This CDR3 spans 14 amino acids. Trimming cost V 3 bases and J 2 bases, with 8 bases left between them. Treatment reported: about 20 received Ad26.COV2.S at low or high dose, single or two shots; about 5 received placebo; per-sample allocation not given. On day 63 after the first injection, vaccine and placebo recipients gave samples. Clones were sequenced by immunoSEQ multiplex PCR, and TCRdb holds only the in-frame ones, with some missing. The sample consists of about 260,000 clones, around 90% of them appearing once. The specimen was peripheral blood, collected in a trial of Ad26.COV2.S vaccine versus placebo. The rearrangement links TRBV19 to TRBJ1-3; D gene unclear. This clonotype was obtained from a person between 18 and 60 years old who received the Ad26.COV2.S COVID-19 vaccine or a placebo. The CDR3 loop is CASSMGGTGNTIYF. CDR3 nucleotide sequence: TGTGCCAGTAGTATGGGAGGGACTGGAAACACCATATATTTT.